This T cell receptor (beta chain) stems from a study of T-cell reconstitution after alpha-beta-depleted transplantation in children. Details on this clonotype: A much bigger clone sits one base away, suggesting this may be a read error.

Using unique molecular identifiers, the investigators prepared the TCRbeta library. TCRdb re-called the PCR reads with MiXCR, one entry per CDR3 protein. The sample gives about 240,000 distinct CDR3 sequences, around 12% of which show up once; around 2.8% is in the top ten. From germline, CDR1 is MDHEN and CDR2 SYDVKM. The CDR3 length is 16 residues. V and J are TRBV28 and TRBJ1-5, with a tentative D call TRBD1 (6 bases). The specimen was PBMCs from the stem cell graft donor, collected from the stem cell graft. The TCR sequence derives from a human donor who donated a stem cell graft to a child with acute lymphoblastic leukemia. CDR3: CASSERTGRGKQPQHF. The CDR3 bases are TGTGCCAGCAGTGAAAGAACAGGGCGAGGCAAACAGCCCCAGCATTTT.